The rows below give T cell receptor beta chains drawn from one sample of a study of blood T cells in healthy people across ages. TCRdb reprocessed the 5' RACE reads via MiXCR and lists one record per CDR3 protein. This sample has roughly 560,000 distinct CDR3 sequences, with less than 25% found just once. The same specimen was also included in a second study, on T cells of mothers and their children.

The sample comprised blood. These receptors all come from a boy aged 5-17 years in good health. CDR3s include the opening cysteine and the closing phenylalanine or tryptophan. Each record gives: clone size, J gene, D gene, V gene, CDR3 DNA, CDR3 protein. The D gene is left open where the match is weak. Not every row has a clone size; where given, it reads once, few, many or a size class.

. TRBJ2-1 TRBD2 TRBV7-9 TGTGCCAGCAGTTCTCTGCCCGGGACTAGCGGTTACAATGAGCAGTTCTTC CASSSLPGTSGYNEQFF
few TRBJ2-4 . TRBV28 TGTGCCAGCAGCTTCCTCAAAAACATTCAGTACTTC CASSFLKNIQYF
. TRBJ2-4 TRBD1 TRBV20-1 TGCAGTGCTAGAGAAACAGGGGTAGCCAAAAACATTCAGTACTTC CSARETGVAKNIQYF
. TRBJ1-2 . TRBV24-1 TGTGCCACCAGTGATCAGGACCTTTATGGCTACACCTTC CATSDQDLYGYTF
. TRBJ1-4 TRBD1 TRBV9 TGTGCCAGCAGCGTAGCGCCGACAGGGGGAACTAATGAAAAACTGTTTTTT CASSVAPTGGTNEKLFF
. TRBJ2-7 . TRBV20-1 TGCAGTGCCACCCAGAGTCGGGGGCGTCGGTCTAACGAGCAGTACTTC CSATQSRGRRSNEQYF
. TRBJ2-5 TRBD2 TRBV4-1 TGCGCCAGCAGCCAAGGGGGAGGGGACGGAGAGACCCAGTACTTC CASSQGGGDGETQYF
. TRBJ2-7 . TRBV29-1 TGCAGCGTTGACTCTGGGGCCCCCAGCGAGCAGTACTTC CSVDSGAPSEQYF
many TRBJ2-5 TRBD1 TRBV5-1 TGCGCCAGCAGCTGGGGACAGGGTCAAGAGACCCAGTACTTC CASSWGQGQETQYF
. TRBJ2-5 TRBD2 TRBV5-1 TGCGCCAGCAGCGTCTCCCCGGGGGGAAAAGAGACCCAGTACTTC CASSVSPGGKETQYF
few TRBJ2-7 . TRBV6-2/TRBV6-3 TGTGCCAGCAGTTACTCGCTCGGTACAGGGAAATACGAGCAGTACTTC CASSYSLGTGKYEQYF
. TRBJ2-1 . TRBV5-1 TGCGCCAGCAGCTTGGCAGATTGGGCTGCTGGCGAGCAGTTCTTC CASSLADWAAGEQFF
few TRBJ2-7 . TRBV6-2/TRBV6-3 TGTGCCAGCAGACGACCGTCGGACACCTCCTACGAGCAGTACTTC CASRRPSDTSYEQYF
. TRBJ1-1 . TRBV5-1 TGCGCCAGCAGCTTGGCGGGTCTGCCGTCGATGAACACTGAAGCTTTCTTT CASSLAGLPSMNTEAFF
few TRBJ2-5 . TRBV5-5 TGTGCCAGCAGCTTGGAGACGTGGCAGACCCAGTACTTC CASSLETWQTQYF
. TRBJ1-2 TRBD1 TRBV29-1 TGCAGCGTTGAAGATTGGACAGGACAGGATGGCTACACCTTC CSVEDWTGQDGYTF
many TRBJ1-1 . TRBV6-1 TGTGCCAGCAGCGCTATGAACACTGAAGCTTTCTTT CASSAMNTEAFF
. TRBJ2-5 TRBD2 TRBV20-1 TGCAGTGCTAGAGATGGGAGGAGCGGGGGCCCTCAAGAGACCCAGTACTTC CSARDGRSGGPQETQYF
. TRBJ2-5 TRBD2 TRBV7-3 TGTGCCAGCAGCTTACTCGGGGGGGGTTTCCAGTACTTC CASSLLGGGFQYF
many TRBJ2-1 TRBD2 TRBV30 TGTGCCGGATTAGCGGGGGCCATTTACAATGAGCAGTTCTTC CAGLAGAIYNEQFF
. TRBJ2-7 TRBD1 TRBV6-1 TGTGCCAGCAGCGGACAGGGAATCAACGAGCAGTACTTC CASSGQGINEQYF
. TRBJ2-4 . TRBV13 TGTGCCAGCAGCTCCGGGACTCGGGGCATTCAGTACTTC CASSSGTRGIQYF
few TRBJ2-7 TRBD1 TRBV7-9 TGTGCCAGCAGCTTAGGTGGACAGGGAGCCAGCTCCTACGAGCAGTACTTC CASSLGGQGASSYEQYF
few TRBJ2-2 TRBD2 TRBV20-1 TGCAGTGCTAGAACTAGCGGGAGTAGCACCGGGGAGCTGTTTTTT CSARTSGSSTGELFF
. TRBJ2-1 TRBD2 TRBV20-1 TGCAGTGCATATCATAGCGGGGGCTACAATGAGCAGTTCTTC CSAYHSGGYNEQFF
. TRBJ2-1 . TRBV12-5 TGTGCTAGTGGTTTGGTAGTTGGGGGTGGTATCAATGAGCAGTTCTTC CASGLVVGGGINEQFF
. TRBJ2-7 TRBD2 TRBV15 TGTGCCACCAGCAGAGGGACTAGCTTGTACGAGCAGTACTTC CATSRGTSLYEQYF
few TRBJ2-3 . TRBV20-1 TGCAGTGCTAGACGAAACCGACAGGCGAGCACAGATACGCAGTATTTT CSARRNRQASTDTQYF
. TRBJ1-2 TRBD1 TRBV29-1 TGCAGCGTTGAGCCATCCACAGGGGGCTATGGCTACACCTTC CSVEPSTGGYGYTF
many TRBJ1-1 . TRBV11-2 TGTGCCAGCAGCCCCAGGACGGCGAACACTGAAGCTTTCTTT CASSPRTANTEAFF
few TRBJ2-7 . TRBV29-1 TGCAGCGTTGAATTTAGGTCTGACAGCTACGAGCAGTACTTC CSVEFRSDSYEQYF
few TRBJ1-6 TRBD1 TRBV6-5 TGTGCCAGCAGTTACCGCTTCCCACACCGGGACAGGGATTCACCCCTCCACTTT CASSYRFPHRDRDSPLHF
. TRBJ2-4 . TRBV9 TGTGCCAGCAGCGTAGAGACGGGAGTAGGCGAAAACATTCAGTACTTC CASSVETGVGENIQYF
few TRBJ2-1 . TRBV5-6 TGTGCCAGCAGCTTGGCCCGAAGAGAGTTCTTC CASSLARREFF
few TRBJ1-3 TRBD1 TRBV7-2 TGTGCCAGCAGCGTGGGGACAGTGAAGTCTGGAAACACCATATATTTT CASSVGTVKSGNTIYF